The rows below give T cell receptor beta chains drawn from one sample of a study of lymphopenia after photon versus proton radiotherapy. Sequencing used immunoSEQ multiplex PCR; TCRdb keeps in-frame clones, though not all of them. The table lists some 70,000 clones, 85% to 90% of them singletons, with more than 10% in the top ten. The sequenced sample was peripheral blood, obtained from a patient treated with proton-based radiotherapy. The receptors shown here come from a man older than 75 with esophageal cancer. Both conserved end residues are part of each CDR3. Each record gives: clone size, D gene, V gene, J gene, CDR3 protein, CDR3 DNA. The D gene is left open where the match is weak. Only some rows state a clone size, as once, few, many or a class for expanded clones.

>.|.|TRBV7-2|TRBJ2-1
CASSGNYNEQFF
TGTGCCAGCAGCGGCAATTACAATGAGCAGTTCTTC
>.|TRBD1|TRBV4-1|TRBJ1-1
CASSQDPRAAGGVITEAFF
TGCGCCAGCAGCCAAGATCCGAGGGCGGCAGGGGGCGTGATCACTGAAGCTTTCTTT
>.|.|TRBV4-3|TRBJ1-3
CASSQARLGTDSGNTIYF
TGCGCCAGCAGCCAAGCCAGACTCGGGACGGACTCTGGAAACACCATATATTTT
>.|.|TRBV13|TRBJ1-6
CASRPVDGGNSPLHF
TGTGCCAGCAGACCTGTCGATGGAGGCAATTCACCCCTCCACTTT
>.|.|TRBV2|TRBJ1-1
CASSEWEGEGTEAFF
TGTGCCAGCAGTGAATGGGAGGGGGAGGGGACTGAAGCTTTCTTT
>few|.|TRBV7-6|TRBJ1-1
CASSLVNTEAFF
TGTGCCAGCAGCTTAGTTAACACTGAAGCTTTCTTT
>.|.|TRBV7-2|TRBJ2-7
CASSMDPPAKQYF
TGTGCCAGCAGCATGGACCCCCCGGCCAAGCAGTACTTC
>.|.|TRBV6-6|TRBJ2-4
CASTQNSNIQYF
TGTGCCAGTACTCAGAACAGTAACATTCAGTACTTC
>.|TRBD2|TRBV7-2|TRBJ2-7
CASSFWGRAYEQYF
TGTGCCAGCAGCTTCTGGGGGAGGGCCTACGAGCAGTACTTC
>.|TRBD1|TRBV5-4|TRBJ2-7
CASSVDRAYEQYF
TGTGCCAGCAGCGTTGACAGGGCCTACGAGCAGTACTTC
>few|.|TRBV6-4|TRBJ1-5
CASSVAANQPQHF
TGTGCCAGCAGTGTCGCAGCTAATCAGCCCCAGCATTTT
>.|.|TRBV7-7|TRBJ2-1
CASSLAGSAYNEQFF
TGTGCCAGCAGCTTAGCGGGGTCCGCATACAATGAGCAGTTCTTC
>.|TRBD1|TRBV5-1|TRBJ2-7
CASSYRTGGRMGSYEQYF
TGCGCCAGCAGCTACCGGACAGGGGGGCGTATGGGATCCTACGAGCAGTACTTC
>many|.|TRBV4-1|TRBJ1-3
CASSRGVASGLGNTIYF
TGCGCCAGCAGTCGCGGAGTAGCGTCAGGGCTAGGAAACACCATATATTTT
>.|.|TRBV7-2|TRBJ2-1
CASSLVGDVYNEQFF
TGTGCCAGCAGCTTAGTAGGGGACGTGTACAATGAGCAGTTCTTC
>.|.|TRBV11-3|TRBJ2-7
CASSLLRGRSYEQYF
TGTGCCAGCAGTCTTCTCAGGGGCCGCTCCTACGAGCAGTACTTC
>.|.|TRBV7-9|TRBJ1-1
CASSFGQGRSEAFF
TGTGCCAGCAGCTTTGGGCAGGGGAGGTCTGAAGCTTTCTTT
>.|.|TRBV4-3|TRBJ2-1
CASSLGFSPGSYNEQFF
TGCGCCAGCAGCCTGGGATTCTCCCCCGGCTCCTACAATGAGCAGTTCTTC
>.|TRBD2|TRBV9|TRBJ2-2
CATSRGGANTGELFF
TGTGCCACCTCCCGCGGGGGGGCGAACACCGGGGAGCTGTTTTTT
>.|.|TRBV15|TRBJ1-2
CATSRDQGEYYGYTF
TGTGCCACCAGCAGAGATCAGGGAGAGTACTATGGCTACACCTTC
>.|.|TRBV7-3|TRBJ2-1
CASSLFRRSGDEQFF
TGTGCCAGCAGCCTATTCCGGAGGTCTGGGGATGAGCAGTTCTTC
>.|.|TRBV11-2|TRBJ1-1
CASSLDLGPQAAFF
TGTGCCAGCAGCTTAGATCTTGGTCCCCAAGCAGCTTTCTTT
>.|TRBD2|TRBV7-2|TRBJ2-3
CASSLALAEGTDTQYF
TGTGCCAGCAGCTTAGCCCTAGCGGAGGGGACAGATACGCAGTATTTT
>.|.|TRBV5-5|TRBJ2-1
CASSLGRGAWDNEQFF
TGTGCCAGCAGCTTGGGTCGGGGGGCGTGGGACAATGAGCAGTTCTTC
>.|.|TRBV9|TRBJ2-1
CASSVVGGGYNEQFF
TGTGCCAGCAGCGTAGTGGGAGGAGGGTACAATGAGCAGTTCTTC
>.|TRBD2|TRBV9|TRBJ2-3
CASSGRAWTRPSGRRDTQYF
TGTGCCAGCAGCGGGAGAGCCTGGACTCGTCCTAGCGGGAGAAGAGATACGCAGTATTTT
>.|TRBD2|TRBV5-1|TRBJ2-7
CASSLVVEREEYEQYF
TGCGCCAGCAGCTTAGTGGTGGAGCGGGAGGAGTACGAGCAGTACTTC
>once|TRBD1|TRBV18|TRBJ1-6
CASSPMTGPYSPLHF
TGTGCCAGCTCACCTATGACAGGGCCCTACTCACCCCTCCACTTT
>.|.|TRBV4-3|TRBJ1-2
CASSQDSQSNYGYTF
TGCGCCAGCAGCCAAGATTCCCAATCTAACTATGGCTACACCTTC
>.|TRBD1|TRBV7-3|TRBJ2-7
CASSLRQGKSEQYF
TGTGCCAGCAGCCTCCGACAGGGAAAGAGCGAGCAGTACTTC
>.|TRBD2|TRBV6-4|TRBJ2-2
CASSDSNEEREPDTGELFF
TGTGCCAGCAGTGACTCGAACGAGGAGCGGGAGCCGGACACCGGGGAGCTGTTTTTT
>.|.|TRBV7-7|TRBJ2-1
CASSLVAGPWDEQFF
TGTGCCAGCAGCTTAGTCGCGGGGCCTTGGGATGAGCAGTTCTTC
>.|TRBD1|TRBV6-5|TRBJ1-1
CASSYGTGRGHTEAFF
TGTGCCAGCAGTTACGGGACAGGGAGGGGGCACACTGAAGCTTTCTTT
>.|.|TRBV2|TRBJ1-5
CASVGGFGNQPQHF
TGTGCCAGCGTCGGGGGATTTGGGAATCAGCCCCAGCATTTT
>.|.|TRBV5-1|TRBJ2-3
CASSSDGDITDTQYF
TGCGCCAGCAGCTCGGACGGTGACATAACAGATACGCAGTATTTT
>.|.|TRBV11-2|TRBJ2-5
CASSLGWVARETQYF
TGTGCCAGCAGCTTAGGGTGGGTGGCTAGAGAGACCCAGTACTTC
>.|.|TRBV18|TRBJ2-4
CASSLGLLNIQYF
TGTGCCAGCTCACTGGGACTTTTAAACATTCAGTACTTC
>.|.|TRBV7-2|TRBJ2-5
CASSLGRGTALETQYF
TGTGCCAGCAGCTTAGGGAGGGGGACAGCCCTAGAGACCCAGTACTTC
>.|.|TRBV6-1|TRBJ1-6
CASSEATGRWNSPLHF
TGTGCCAGCAGTGAAGCCACGGGACGATGGAATTCACCCCTCCACTTT
>.|.|TRBV21-1|TRBJ2-2
CASSKESATPNTGELFF
TGTGCCAGCAGCAAAGAGTCCGCGACACCGAACACCGGGGAGCTGTTTTTT
>.|.|TRBV9|TRBJ2-1
CASSVGASAYNEQFF
TGTGCCAGCAGCGTAGGGGCTAGCGCTTACAATGAGCAGTTCTTC
>once|.|TRBV30|TRBJ1-5
CAWSAIGQSQHF
TGTGCCTGGAGTGCCATAGGACAGTCCCAGCATTTT
>few|TRBD1|TRBV2|TRBJ1-1
CASRIQGAAFF
TGTGCCAGCAGGATACAGGGGGCAGCTTTCTTT
>.|TRBD2|TRBV15|TRBJ2-5
CATSRGGSSETQYF
TGTGCCACCAGCCGGGGGGGGTCTTCAGAGACCCAGTACTTC
>.|TRBD2|TRBV27|TRBJ2-3
CASRLAGGPPDTQYF
TGTGCCAGCAGGTTAGCGGGGGGGCCCCCAGATACGCAGTATTTT
>once|.|TRBV5-5|TRBJ1-1
CASKLTPNRENTEAFF
TGTGCCAGCAAGCTTACCCCGAACAGGGAGAACACTGAAGCTTTCTTT
>.|TRBD2|TRBV11-3|TRBJ2-2
CASSFGLAGGTGELFF
TGTGCCAGCAGCTTCGGACTAGCGGGAGGGACCGGGGAGCTGTTTTTT
>.|TRBD2|TRBV4-1|TRBJ2-5
CASSQGPLAGGQETQYF
TGCGCCAGCAGCCAAGGGCCCCTAGCGGGGGGGCAAGAGACCCAGTACTTC
>few|TRBD1|TRBV29-1|TRBJ1-2
CSVPTGTGPYGYTF
TGCAGCGTCCCCACCGGGACAGGGCCCTATGGCTACACCTTC
>.|.|TRBV7-7|TRBJ2-5
CASSFTRKETQYF
TGTGCCAGCAGCTTTACTAGAAAAGAGACCCAGTACTTC
>.|.|TRBV7-8|TRBJ1-1
CASSLAFGTVLNTEAFF
TGTGCCAGCAGCTTAGCCTTCGGGACGGTTCTGAACACTGAAGCTTTCTTT
>.|.|TRBV5-6|TRBJ2-1
CASSLGTAYNEQFF
TGTGCCAGCAGCTTGGGGACAGCCTACAATGAGCAGTTCTTC
>.|.|TRBV19|TRBJ1-1
CASSNPHGGTEAFF
TGTGCCAGTAGTAACCCTCATGGGGGTACTGAAGCTTTCTTT
>.|.|TRBV21-1|TRBJ2-7
CASSKEDDRVCPYEQYF
TGTGCCAGCAGCAAAGAGGATGACAGGGTGTGCCCCTACGAGCAGTACTTC